This T cell receptor beta chain was obtained from a study of T cell responses to AZD1222 COVID-19 vaccine. Findings and caveats of the study: When two AZD1222 doses had been given, Spike-specific TCR breadth and depth rose.

Using immunoSEQ multiplex PCR, the repertoire was profiled, and TCRdb retains in-frame clones only, with some absent. The profile shows some 130,000 clones, around 84% of them singletons. The CDR3 is made up of 13 amino acids. V shed 1 base and J shed 4 bases, with 10 bases lying between them. CDR1 is GTSNPN and CDR2 is SVGIG in the germline V gene (reference sequence). On this clone: Its antigen is undetermined.

The sequences come from peripheral blood, collected on day 0 of AZD1222 vaccination. J is TRBJ1-1 and V is TRBV30; D is unresolved. The receptor comes from an adult in good health. This CDR3 reads CAWSALESTEAFF. CDR3 DNA sequence: TGTGCCTGGAGTGCCCTGGAGTCCACTGAAGCTTTCTTT.